The 21 T cell receptor beta chains in this list originate from one sample, sequenced in a study of cytotoxic CD8 clonotypes in ibrutinib-treated CLL (dated by TCRdb to the early 2020s). Library method: the immunoSEQ multiplex PCR assay. Imported from immuneACCESS, the table was reduced by TCRdb to in-frame sequences with V and J called. These copies leave out some clones; in studies compared against another copy, an unresolved V gene accounts for under half, and the cause of the remainder is not known. This sample comprises roughly 250,000 clones, roughly 70% of them detected only once. Less than 20% of the sample is taken by the ten largest. In the paper's terms, the time point label means: around 25 months on ibrutinib. The specimen comprised PBMCs, sampled after 24 months of ibrutinib treatment. The receptors stem from a human donor with chronic lymphocytic leukemia.

J is TRBJ2-7 and V is TRBV7-2, with 7 bases fitting TRBD2. The V gene end was trimmed by 7 bases and the J gene end by 2 bases; junction bases not matched to a gene: 11. In germline, CDR1 is SGHTA, CDR2 FQGNSA. The length of the CDR3 is 15 residues. CDR3 residues: CASTHTGTTPYEQYF. The CDR3 DNA is TGTGCCAGCACCCACACCGGGACTACCCCCTACGAGCAGTACTTC.

This clone was picked up a small number of times. The chain employs TRBV2 and TRBJ2-5; possible D gene TRBD2, 5 bases. V was pared by 5 bases and J by 6 bases, with 13 bases between. Germline-derived CDR1 and CDR2 are SNHLY and FYNNEI. The CDR3 extends over 13 amino acids. The CDR3 coding sequence is TGTGCCAGCAGTAGAGGGTCCGGGCAGACCCAGTACTTC. It is translated as CASSRGSGQTQYF.

V usage is TRBV7-9 and J usage is TRBJ2-3; tentatively, D is TRBD2 (5 bases). Germline assignment: CDR1 SEHNR and CDR2 FQNEAQ (reference sequence). The CDR3 runs to 16 residues. V shed 2 bases and J shed 3 bases, with 15 bases lying between them. CDR3 bases: TGTGCCAGCAGCTTAATAAGCGGCGGGTATACAGATACGCAGTATTTT. As protein: CASSLISGGYTDTQYF.

This clone was seen a few times. V usage is TRBV19 and J usage is TRBJ2-1; D may be TRBD2 (6 bases). The CDR3 contains 15 residues. The V end was cut by 8 bases, the J end by 0 bases, with 14 bases between. The germline V gene encodes CDR1 LNHDA and CDR2 SQIVND (reference sequence). CDR3 amino acids: CASGKGLISYNEQFF. In DNA, the CDR3 is TGTGCCAGTGGCAAGGGACTCATCTCCTACAATGAGCAGTTCTTC.

The chain couples TRBV5-8 to TRBJ2-3; a weak D match, TRBD1 (5 bases). The CDR3 has 17 residues. Germline-derived CDR1 and CDR2 are SGHTS and YDEGEE. V gave up 0 bases and J gave up 0 bases, with 14 bases separating them. The CDR3 region has the DNA TGTGCCAGCAGCTTGGCAAGGGGTAGACATAGCACAGATACGCAGTATTTT. Protein product: CASSLARGRHSTDTQYF.

The chain is built from TRBV2 and TRBJ1-1, with D hard to call. Germline V CDR1 and CDR2: SNHLY, FYNNEI. This CDR3 is 12 amino acids long. The V gene lost 11 bases and the J gene lost 5 bases, with 15 bases spanning the gap. CDR3 in amino acids: CAAARGQTEAFF. CDR3 DNA: TGTGCCGCGGCAAGAGGTCAGACTGAAGCTTTCTTT.

The chain employs TRBV28 and TRBJ2-1, with D perhaps TRBD1 (6 bases). V lost 3 bases and J 6 bases, leaving 24 bases between the germline ends. The CDR3 extends over 18 amino acids. Germline CDR1 and CDR2: MDHEN and SYDVKM. This CDR3 is CASSFARADSMEVNEQFF. The CDR3 DNA follows: TGTGCCAGCAGTTTTGCAAGAGCGGACAGCATGGAGGTCAATGAGCAGTTCTTC.

V is TRBV6-5 and J is TRBJ2-7, with 7 nucleotides matching TRBD2. V was pared by 10 bases and J by 5 bases, with 14 bases of the junction left unmatched. Looked up from germline, CDR1 is MNHEY and CDR2 is SVGAGI. The CDR3 length is 14 residues. The chain's CDR3 is CATQAVQRENEQYF. Written as DNA, the CDR3 is TGTGCCACCCAAGCGGTCCAGCGGGAAAACGAGCAGTACTTC.

V gene TRBV11-2 combines with J gene TRBJ2-2; TRBD2 aligns across 7 bases. The CDR3 contains 16 residues. The V gene end was trimmed by 5 bases and the J gene end by 6 bases; junction bases not matched to a gene: 12. CDR1 is SGHAT and CDR2 is FQNNGV in the germline V gene. In nucleotides, the CDR3 is TGTGCCAGCAGCCAGGGTGCCGGGAGGCCGCCCGGGGAGCTGTTTTTT. Its protein is CASSQGAGRPPGELFF.

The chain uses TRBV6-5 and TRBJ1-2, with TRBD1 matching 10 bases. CDR3 length: 15 amino acids. J lost 5 bases, V lost 6 bases, and 9 bases had no gene match. Germline assignment: CDR1 MNHEY and CDR2 SVGAGI. The CDR3, as DNA: TGTGCCAGCAGAGCCGGGACAGGGGTCGTTTATGGCTACACCTTC. Protein: CASRAGTGVVYGYTF.

This clone turned up a few times. The chain is built from TRBV27 and TRBJ1-5; possible D gene TRBD1, 5 bases. The CDR3 totals 14 residues. The germline V and J ends were trimmed by 6 bases and 5 bases, with 14 bases remaining between them. Germline-derived CDR1 and CDR2 are MNHEY and SMNVEV (reference sequence). For the CDR3, the DNA is TGTGCCAGCAGGATAACGGGGGGGGATCAGCCCCAGCATTTT. Amino acids: CASRITGGDQPQHF.

The chain is built from TRBV18 and TRBJ2-1; TRBD1 aligns across 8 bases. Trimming removed 3 bases from V and 6 bases from J; junction bases left unmatched: 7. The CDR3 totals 15 residues. Looked up from germline, CDR1 is KGHSH and CDR2 is LQKENI. The CDR3, as DNA: TGTGCCAGCTCACCCGGGACAGGCAGGTTCAATGAGCAGTTCTTC. Its translation: CASSPGTGRFNEQFF.

This clone was observed a handful of times. The sample holds other DNA sequences that translate to the same CDR3. V gene TRBV27 combines with J gene TRBJ2-7; tentative D call: TRBD1 (6 bases). Germline loops: CDR1 MNHEY, CDR2 SMNVEV (reference sequence). The CDR3 loop spans 14 amino acids. V gave up 3 bases and J gave up 2 bases, with 11 bases separating them. CDR3 protein: CASSLRGITYEQYF. For the CDR3, the DNA is TGTGCCAGCAGTTTGAGGGGGATCACCTACGAGCAGTACTTC.

The V gene is TRBV27, the J gene TRBJ1-1; D is undetermined. Germline-derived CDR1 and CDR2 are MNHEY and SMNVEV (reference sequence). CDR3 length equals 11 residues. V shed 5 bases and J shed 5 bases, with 6 bases lying between them. CDR3: CASSIGTEAFF. In nucleotides, the CDR3 is TGTGCCAGCAGTATCGGGACTGAAGCTTTCTTT.

This clone appeared a few times. V gene TRBV19 combines with J gene TRBJ2-1; D might be TRBD1 (6 bases). V was clipped by 1 base and J by 7 bases, with 11 bases between them. This CDR3 comprises 14 residues. Germline values: CDR1 LNHDA, CDR2 SQIVND (reference sequence). CDR3 amino acids: CASSIGQARNEQFF. The CDR3 DNA is TGTGCCAGTAGTATAGGACAGGCGAGGAATGAGCAGTTCTTC.

The chain links TRBV6-5 to TRBJ1-1; weak D call: TRBD1 (5 bases). With 7 bases removed from V and 5 bases from J, the gap between germline ends came to 17 bases. CDR3 length: 14 residues. Germline lookup yields CDR1 MNHEY and CDR2 SVGAGI. CDR3 in amino acids: CASNKMTEGTEAFF. As DNA, the CDR3 is TGTGCCAGCAACAAAATGACAGAGGGAACTGAAGCTTTCTTT.

This clone was detected only once. This chain links TRBV29-1 with TRBJ2-1, with D maybe TRBD1 (5 bases). V lost 1 base and J 5 bases, leaving 15 bases between the germline ends. The CDR3 loop spans 15 amino acids. Germline values: CDR1 SQVTM, CDR2 ANQGSEA. The CDR3 DNA reads as TGCAGCGTTGAAGCCCCTAGGGGATTTAACAATGAGCAGTTCTTC. Residues: CSVEAPRGFNNEQFF.

This chain uses TRBV6-5 with TRBJ2-2; tentative D call: TRBD1 (6 bases). Trimming left V 6 bases short and J 4 bases short, with 12 bases between. CDR3 length: 14 residues. Germline lookup yields CDR1 MNHEY and CDR2 SVGAGI. The CDR3 sequence is CASRSGHPTGELFF. Written as DNA, the CDR3 is TGTGCCAGCAGATCGGGACACCCCACCGGGGAGCTGTTTTTT.

In this sample, this clone turned up once. This chain connects TRBV5-4 to TRBJ2-5; tentative D call: TRBD1 (5 bases). Germline V gene sequence: CDR1 SGHNT, CDR2 YYREEE (reference sequence). This CDR3 spans 16 amino acids. V was clipped by 3 bases and J by 4 bases, with 19 bases between them. CDR3 loop: CASSSPKTGAGETQYF. Here the CDR3 DNA reads TGTGCCAGCAGCTCCCCGAAAACTGGGGCTGGAGAGACCCAGTACTTC.

The V gene is TRBV6-5, the J gene TRBJ2-7; 8 nucleotides line up with TRBD1. Germline values: CDR1 MNHEY, CDR2 SVGAGI. This CDR3 is built from 15 residues. Trimming at V came to 2 bases and at J to 6 bases, leaving 9 bases not matched to a gene. The CDR3 bases are TGTGCCAGCAGTTACGGACAGGGTTGGAGAGTCGAGCAGTACTTC. Translated, it gives CASSYGQGWRVEQYF.

This clone was detected a few times. This chain links TRBV19 with TRBJ2-5, with 8 bases lining up with TRBD2. V shed 5 bases, J shed 5 bases, and the junction held 7 bases outside the gene matches. Germline V gene lookup returns CDR1 LNHDA and CDR2 SQIVND (reference sequence). This CDR3 has 14 amino acids. The CDR3 protein is CASSPREGFETQYF. CDR3 in DNA: TGTGCCAGTAGTCCCCGGGAGGGATTCGAGACCCAGTACTTC.